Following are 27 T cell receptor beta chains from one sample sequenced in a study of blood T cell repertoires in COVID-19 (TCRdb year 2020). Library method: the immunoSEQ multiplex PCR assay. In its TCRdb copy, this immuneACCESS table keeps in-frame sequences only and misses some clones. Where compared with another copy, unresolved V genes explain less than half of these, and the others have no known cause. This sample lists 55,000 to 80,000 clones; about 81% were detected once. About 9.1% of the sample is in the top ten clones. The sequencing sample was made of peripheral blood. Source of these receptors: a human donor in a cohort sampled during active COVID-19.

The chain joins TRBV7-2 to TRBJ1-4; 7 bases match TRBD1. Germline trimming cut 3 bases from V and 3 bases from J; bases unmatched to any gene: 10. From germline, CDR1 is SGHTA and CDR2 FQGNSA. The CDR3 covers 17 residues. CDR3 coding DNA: TGTGCCAGCAGCTTGCACCCATTTGGGACAGCTAATGAAAAACTGTTTTTT. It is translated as CASSLHPFGTANEKLFF.

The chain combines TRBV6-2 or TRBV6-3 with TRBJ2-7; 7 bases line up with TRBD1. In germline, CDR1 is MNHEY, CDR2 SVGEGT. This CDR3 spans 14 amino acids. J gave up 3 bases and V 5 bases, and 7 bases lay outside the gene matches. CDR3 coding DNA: TGTGCCAGCAGTGTTCGACAGGGTGGCTACGAGCAGTACTTC. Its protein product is CASSVRQGGYEQYF.

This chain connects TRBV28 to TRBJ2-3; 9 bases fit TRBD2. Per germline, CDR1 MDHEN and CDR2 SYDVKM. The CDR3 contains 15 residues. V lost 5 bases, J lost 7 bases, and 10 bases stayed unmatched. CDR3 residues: CASSPAGGSGNTQYF. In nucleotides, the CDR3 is TGTGCCAGCAGTCCAGCGGGAGGCTCGGGAAATACGCAGTATTTT. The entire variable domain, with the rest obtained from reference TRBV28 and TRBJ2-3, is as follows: DVKVTQSSRYLVKRTGEKVFLECVQDMDHENMFWYRQDPGLGLRLIYFSYDVKMKEKGDIPEGYSVSREKKERFSLILESASTNQTSMYLCASSPAGGSGNTQYFGPGTRLTVL.

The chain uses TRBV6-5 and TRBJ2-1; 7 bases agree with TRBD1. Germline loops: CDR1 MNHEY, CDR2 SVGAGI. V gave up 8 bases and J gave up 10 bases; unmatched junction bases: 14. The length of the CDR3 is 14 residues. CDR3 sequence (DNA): TGTGCCAGCTTCAAGGGGACAGAGCCTTGGGAGCAGTTCTTC. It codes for CASFKGTEPWEQFF.

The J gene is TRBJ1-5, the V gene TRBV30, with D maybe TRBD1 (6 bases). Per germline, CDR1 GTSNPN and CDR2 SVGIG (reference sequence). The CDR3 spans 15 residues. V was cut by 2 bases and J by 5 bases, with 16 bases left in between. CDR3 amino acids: CAWSPGQSGHQPQHF. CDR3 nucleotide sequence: TGTGCCTGGAGTCCTGGACAGTCGGGCCATCAGCCCCAGCATTTT.

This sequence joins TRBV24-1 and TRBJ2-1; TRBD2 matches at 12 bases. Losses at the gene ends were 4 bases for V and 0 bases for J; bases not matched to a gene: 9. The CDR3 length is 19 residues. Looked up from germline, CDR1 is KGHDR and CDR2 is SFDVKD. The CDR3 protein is CATSDPGLAGWSSYNEQFF. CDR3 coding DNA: TGTGCCACCAGTGACCCCGGACTAGCGGGATGGAGCTCCTACAATGAGCAGTTCTTC.

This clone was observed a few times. CDR3 sequence reads: CASSQGLARTQETQYF. The DNA of the CDR3 is TGCGCCAGCAGCCAAGGACTAGCGCGGACGCAAGAGACCCAGTACTTC. The genes are TRBV4-1 and TRBJ2-5; 8 bases match TRBD2. CDR3 size: 16 residues. With 1 base clipped from V and 2 bases from J, the junction kept 6 bases outside the gene matches. The germline gives CDR1 MGHRA, CDR2 YSYEKL.

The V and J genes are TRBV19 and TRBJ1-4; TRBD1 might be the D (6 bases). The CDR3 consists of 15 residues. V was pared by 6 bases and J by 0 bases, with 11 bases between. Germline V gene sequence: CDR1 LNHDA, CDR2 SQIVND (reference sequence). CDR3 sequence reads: CASRDTGTTNEKLFF. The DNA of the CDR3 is TGTGCCAGTAGGGACACAGGGACAACTAATGAAAAACTGTTTTTT.

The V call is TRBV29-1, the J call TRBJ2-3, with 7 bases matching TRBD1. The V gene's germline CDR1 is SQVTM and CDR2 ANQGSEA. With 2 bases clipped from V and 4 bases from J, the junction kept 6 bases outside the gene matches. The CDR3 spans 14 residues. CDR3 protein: CSVERGPVADTQYF. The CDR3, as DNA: TGCAGCGTTGAAAGGGGGCCGGTTGCAGATACGCAGTATTTT.

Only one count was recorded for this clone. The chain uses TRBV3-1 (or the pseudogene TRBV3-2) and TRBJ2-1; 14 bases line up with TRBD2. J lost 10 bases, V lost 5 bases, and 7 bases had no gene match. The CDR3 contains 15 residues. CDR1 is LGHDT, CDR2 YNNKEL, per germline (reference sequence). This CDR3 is CASSSGLAGGGEQFF. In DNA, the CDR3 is TGTGCCAGCAGCTCCGGACTAGCGGGAGGAGGGGAGCAGTTCTTC.

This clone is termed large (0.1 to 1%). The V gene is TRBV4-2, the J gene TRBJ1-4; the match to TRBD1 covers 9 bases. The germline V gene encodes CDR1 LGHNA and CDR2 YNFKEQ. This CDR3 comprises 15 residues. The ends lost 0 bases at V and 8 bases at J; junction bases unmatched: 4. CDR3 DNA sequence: TGTGCCAGCAGCCAAGATTTGGACAGGGGAGAAAAACTGTTTTTT. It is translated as CASSQDLDRGEKLFF.

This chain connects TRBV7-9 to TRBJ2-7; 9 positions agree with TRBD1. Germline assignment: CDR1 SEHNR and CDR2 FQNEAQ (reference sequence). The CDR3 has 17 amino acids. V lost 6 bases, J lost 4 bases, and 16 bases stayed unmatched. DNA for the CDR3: TGTGCCAGCAGGGGCACCGGGGGGACAGGGACCCTATACGAGCAGTACTTC. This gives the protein CASRGTGGTGTLYEQYF.

The CDR3 bases are TGTGCCAGTAGTTCGAGTGGCTATGGCTACACCTTC. Protein: CASSSSGYGYTF. The chain carries TRBV19 and TRBJ1-2; D call uncertain. This CDR3 comprises 12 residues. Germline V CDR1 and CDR2: LNHDA, SQIVND (reference sequence). V was clipped by 5 bases and J by 4 bases, with 8 bases between them.

For the CDR3, the DNA is TGTGCCAGCAGTTTCTCCCTCCCCGAGCAGTACTTC. Amino acid sequence: CASSFSLPEQYF. This chain uses TRBV28 with TRBJ2-7; no clear D gene. Germline CDR1 MDHEN, CDR2 SYDVKM. V was trimmed by 3 bases and J by 6 bases, leaving 9 bases between them. This CDR3 has 12 residues. Complete variable domain (other parts from reference TRBV28 and TRBJ2-7): DVKVTQSSRYLVKRTGEKVFLECVQDMDHENMFWYRQDPGLGLRLIYFSYDVKMKEKGDIPEGYSVSREKKERFSLILESASTNQTSMYLCASSFSLPEQYFGPGTRLTVT.

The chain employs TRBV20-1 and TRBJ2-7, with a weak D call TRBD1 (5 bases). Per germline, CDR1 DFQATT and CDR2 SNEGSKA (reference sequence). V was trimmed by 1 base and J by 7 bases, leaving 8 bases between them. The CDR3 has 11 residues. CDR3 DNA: TGCAGTGCTAGAGTAAAGGGGGAGCAGTACTTC. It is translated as CSARVKGEQYF.

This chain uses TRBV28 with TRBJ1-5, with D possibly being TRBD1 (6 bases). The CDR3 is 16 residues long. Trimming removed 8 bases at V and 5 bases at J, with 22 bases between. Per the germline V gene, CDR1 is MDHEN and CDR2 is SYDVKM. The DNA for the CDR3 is TGTGCCAGCGGAAACGGGTTAGGGGGAGAAGATCAGCCCCAGCATTTT. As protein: CASGNGLGGEDQPQHF.

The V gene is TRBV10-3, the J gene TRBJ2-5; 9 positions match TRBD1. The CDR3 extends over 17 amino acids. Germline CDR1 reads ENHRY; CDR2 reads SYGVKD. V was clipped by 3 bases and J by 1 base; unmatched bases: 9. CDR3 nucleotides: TGTGCCATCAGTGATTTGGTCCGGGGACAGGGCCAAGAGACCCAGTACTTC. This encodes CAISDLVRGQGQETQYF.

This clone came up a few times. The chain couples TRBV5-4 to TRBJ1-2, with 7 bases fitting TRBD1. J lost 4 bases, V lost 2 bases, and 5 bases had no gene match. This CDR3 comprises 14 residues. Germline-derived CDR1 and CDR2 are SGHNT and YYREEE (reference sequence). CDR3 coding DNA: TGTGCCAGCAGCTTAAGGGGGCAAGTCTATGGCTACACCTTC. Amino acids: CASSLRGQVYGYTF.

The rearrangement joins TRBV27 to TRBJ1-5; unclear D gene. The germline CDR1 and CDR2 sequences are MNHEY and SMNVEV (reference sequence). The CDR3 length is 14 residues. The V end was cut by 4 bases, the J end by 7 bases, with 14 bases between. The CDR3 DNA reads TGTGCCAGCAGTTCCGGAGTCGCGCGGCAGCCCCAGCATTTT. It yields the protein CASSSGVARQPQHF.

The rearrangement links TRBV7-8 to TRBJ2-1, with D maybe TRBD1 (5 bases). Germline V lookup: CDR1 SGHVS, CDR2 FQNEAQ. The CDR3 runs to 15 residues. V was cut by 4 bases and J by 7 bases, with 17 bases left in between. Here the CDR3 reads CASSSHTPPGNEQFF. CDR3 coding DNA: TGTGCCAGCAGCTCCCACACTCCGCCAGGGAATGAGCAGTTCTTC.

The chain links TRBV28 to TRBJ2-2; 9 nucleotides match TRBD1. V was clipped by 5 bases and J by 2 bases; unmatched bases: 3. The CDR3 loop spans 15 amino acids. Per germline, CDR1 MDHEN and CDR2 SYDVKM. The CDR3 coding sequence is TGTGCCAGCAGTGGGGACAGGGCCAACACCGGGGAGCTGTTTTTT. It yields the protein CASSGDRANTGELFF.

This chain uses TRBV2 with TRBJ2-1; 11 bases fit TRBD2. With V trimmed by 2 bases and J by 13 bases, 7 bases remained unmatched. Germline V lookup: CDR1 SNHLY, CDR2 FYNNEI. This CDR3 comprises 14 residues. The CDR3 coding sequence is TGTGCCAGCAGTGAAAACCTAGCGGGAGGCCAACAGTTCTTC. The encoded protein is CASSENLAGGQQFF.

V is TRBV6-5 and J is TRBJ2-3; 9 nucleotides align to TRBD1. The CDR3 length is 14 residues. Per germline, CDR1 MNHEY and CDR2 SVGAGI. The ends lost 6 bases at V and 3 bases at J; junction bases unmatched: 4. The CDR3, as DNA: TGTGCCAGCAGACCACAGGGGGCAACAGATACGCAGTATTTT. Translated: CASRPQGATDTQYF.

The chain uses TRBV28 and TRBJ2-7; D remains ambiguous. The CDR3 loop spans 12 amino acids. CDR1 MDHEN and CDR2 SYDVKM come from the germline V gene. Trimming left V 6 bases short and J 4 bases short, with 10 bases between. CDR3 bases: TGTGCCAGCAGACCTAATAAATACGAGCAGTACTTC. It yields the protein CASRPNKYEQYF.

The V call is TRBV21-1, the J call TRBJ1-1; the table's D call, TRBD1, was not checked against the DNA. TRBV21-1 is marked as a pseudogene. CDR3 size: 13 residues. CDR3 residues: CASRPTGNTEAFF. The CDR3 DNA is TGTGCCAGCAGACCGACAGGGAACACTGAAGCTTTCTTT.

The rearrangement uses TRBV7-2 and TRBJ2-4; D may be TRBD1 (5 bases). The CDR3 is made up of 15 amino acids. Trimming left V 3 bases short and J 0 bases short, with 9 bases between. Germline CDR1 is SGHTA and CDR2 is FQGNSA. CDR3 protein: CASSFDSRAKNIQYF. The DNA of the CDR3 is TGTGCCAGCAGCTTTGACAGTCGAGCCAAAAACATTCAGTACTTC.

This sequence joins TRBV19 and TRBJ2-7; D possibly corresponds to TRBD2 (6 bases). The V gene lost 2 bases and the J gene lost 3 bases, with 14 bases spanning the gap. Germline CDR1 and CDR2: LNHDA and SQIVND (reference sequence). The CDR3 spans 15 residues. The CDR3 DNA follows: TGTGCCAGTAGTATAAAGGACTTCGGGGGCTACGAGCAGTACTTC. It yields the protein CASSIKDFGGYEQYF.